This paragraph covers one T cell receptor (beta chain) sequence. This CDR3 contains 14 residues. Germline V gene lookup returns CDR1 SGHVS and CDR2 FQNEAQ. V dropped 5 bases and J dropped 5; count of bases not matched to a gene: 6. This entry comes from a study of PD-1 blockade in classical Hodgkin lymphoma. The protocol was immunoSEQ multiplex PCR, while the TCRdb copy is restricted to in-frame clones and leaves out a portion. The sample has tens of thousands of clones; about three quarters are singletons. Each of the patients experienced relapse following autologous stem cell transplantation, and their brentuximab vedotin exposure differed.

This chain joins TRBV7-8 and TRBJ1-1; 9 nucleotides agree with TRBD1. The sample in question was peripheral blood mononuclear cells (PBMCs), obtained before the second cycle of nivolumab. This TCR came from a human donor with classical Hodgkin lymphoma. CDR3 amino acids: CASSRRDRVTEAFF. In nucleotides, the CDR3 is TGTGCCAGCAGCAGGAGGGACAGGGTTACTGAAGCTTTCTTT.